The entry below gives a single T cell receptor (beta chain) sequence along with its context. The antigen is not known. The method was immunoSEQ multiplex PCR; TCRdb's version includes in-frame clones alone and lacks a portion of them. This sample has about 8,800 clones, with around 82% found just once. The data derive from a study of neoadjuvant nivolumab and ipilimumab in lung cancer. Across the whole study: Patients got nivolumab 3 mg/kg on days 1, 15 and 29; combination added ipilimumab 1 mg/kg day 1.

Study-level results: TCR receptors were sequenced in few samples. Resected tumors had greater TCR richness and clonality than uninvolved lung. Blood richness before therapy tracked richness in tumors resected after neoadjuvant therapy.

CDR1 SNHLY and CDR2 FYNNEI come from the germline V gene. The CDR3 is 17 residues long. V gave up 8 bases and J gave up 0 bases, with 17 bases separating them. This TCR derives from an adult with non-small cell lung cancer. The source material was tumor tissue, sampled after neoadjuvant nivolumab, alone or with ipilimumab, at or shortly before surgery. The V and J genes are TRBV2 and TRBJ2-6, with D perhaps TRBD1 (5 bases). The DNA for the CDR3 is TGTGCCAGCGAGGACATAACCTACAGCTCTGGGGCCAACGTCCTGACTTTC. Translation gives CASEDITYSSGANVLTF.